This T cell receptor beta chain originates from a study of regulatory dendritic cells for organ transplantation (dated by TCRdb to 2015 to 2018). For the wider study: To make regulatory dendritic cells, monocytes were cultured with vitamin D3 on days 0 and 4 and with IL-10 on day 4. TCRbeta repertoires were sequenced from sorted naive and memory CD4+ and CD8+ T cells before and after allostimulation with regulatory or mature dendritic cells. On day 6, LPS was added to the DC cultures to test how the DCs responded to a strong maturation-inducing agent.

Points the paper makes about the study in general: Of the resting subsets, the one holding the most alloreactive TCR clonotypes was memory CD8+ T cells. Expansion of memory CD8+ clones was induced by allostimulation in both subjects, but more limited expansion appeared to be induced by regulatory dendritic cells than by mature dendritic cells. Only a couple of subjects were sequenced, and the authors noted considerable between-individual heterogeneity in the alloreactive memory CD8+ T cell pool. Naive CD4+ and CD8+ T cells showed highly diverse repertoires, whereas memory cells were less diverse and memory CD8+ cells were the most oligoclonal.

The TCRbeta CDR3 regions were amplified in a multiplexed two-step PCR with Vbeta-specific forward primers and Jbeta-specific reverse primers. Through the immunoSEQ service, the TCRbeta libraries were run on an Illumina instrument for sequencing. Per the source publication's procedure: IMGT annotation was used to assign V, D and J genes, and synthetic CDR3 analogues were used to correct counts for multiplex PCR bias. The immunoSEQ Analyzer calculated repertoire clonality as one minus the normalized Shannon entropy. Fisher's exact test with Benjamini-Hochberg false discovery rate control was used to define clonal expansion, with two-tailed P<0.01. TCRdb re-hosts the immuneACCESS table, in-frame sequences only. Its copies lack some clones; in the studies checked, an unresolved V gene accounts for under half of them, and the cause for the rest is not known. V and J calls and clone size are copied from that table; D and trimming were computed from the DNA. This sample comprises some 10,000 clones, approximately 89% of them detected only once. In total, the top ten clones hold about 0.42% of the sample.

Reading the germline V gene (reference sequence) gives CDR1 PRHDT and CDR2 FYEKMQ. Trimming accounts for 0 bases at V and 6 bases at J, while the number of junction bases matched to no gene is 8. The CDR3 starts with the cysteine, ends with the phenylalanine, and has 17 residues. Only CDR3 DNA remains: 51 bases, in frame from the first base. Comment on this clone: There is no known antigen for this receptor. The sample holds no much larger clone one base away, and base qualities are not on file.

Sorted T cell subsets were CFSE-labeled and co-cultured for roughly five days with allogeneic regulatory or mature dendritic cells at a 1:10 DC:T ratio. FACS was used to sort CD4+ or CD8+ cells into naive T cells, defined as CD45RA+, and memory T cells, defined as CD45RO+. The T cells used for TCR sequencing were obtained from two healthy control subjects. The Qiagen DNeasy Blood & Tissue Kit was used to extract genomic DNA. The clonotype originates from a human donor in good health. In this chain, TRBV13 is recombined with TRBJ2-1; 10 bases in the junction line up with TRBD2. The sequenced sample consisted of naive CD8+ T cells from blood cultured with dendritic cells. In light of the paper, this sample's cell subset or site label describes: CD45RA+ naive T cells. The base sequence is TGTGCCAGCAGCTTAGGTTCCCTAGCGGGAGCACTCAATGAGCAGTTCTTC. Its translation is CASSLGSLAGALNEQFF. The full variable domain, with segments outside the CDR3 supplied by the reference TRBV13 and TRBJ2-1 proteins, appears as AAGVIQSPRHLIKEKRETATLKCYPIPRHDTVYWYQQGPGQDPQFLISFYEKMQSDKGSIPDRFSAQQFSDYHSELNMSSLELGDSALYFCASSLGSLAGALNEQFFGPGTRLTVL.